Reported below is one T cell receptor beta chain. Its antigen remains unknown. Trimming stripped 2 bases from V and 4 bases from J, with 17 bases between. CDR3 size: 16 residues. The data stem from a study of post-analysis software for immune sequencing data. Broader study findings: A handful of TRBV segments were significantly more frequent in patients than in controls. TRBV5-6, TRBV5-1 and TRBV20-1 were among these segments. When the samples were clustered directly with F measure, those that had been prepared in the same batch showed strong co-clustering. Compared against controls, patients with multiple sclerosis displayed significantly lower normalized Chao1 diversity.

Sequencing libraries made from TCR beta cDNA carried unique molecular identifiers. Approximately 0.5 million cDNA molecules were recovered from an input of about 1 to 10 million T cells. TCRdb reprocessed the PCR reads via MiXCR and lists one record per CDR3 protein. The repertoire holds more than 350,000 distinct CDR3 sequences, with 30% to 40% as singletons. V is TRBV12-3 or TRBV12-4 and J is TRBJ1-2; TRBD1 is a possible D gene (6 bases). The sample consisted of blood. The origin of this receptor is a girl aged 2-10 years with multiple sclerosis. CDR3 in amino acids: CASSLSLGTRAYGYTF. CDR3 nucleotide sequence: TGTGCCAGCAGTTTAAGTTTGGGGACAAGGGCCTATGGCTACACCTTC.